The 8 T cell receptor beta chains below come from one sample, sequenced in a study of cytomegalovirus exposure and HLA in healthy donors. Generated by immunoSEQ multiplex PCR, the TCRdb table keeps only in-frame clones and is missing some. The repertoire includes more than 150,000 clones, roughly 82% of them detected once, and less than 8.5% sits in the top ten. The sample comprised PBMCs. Source of these receptors: a man aged 18-30 years in good health and CMV-seropositive.

With respect to this clone: Other DNA sequences in this sample translate to the same CDR3. The V call is TRBV9, the J call TRBJ1-4; a possible D gene is TRBD1 (6 bases). The CDR3 runs to 13 residues. V lost 3 bases and J lost 5, with 8 bases in between. Germline assignment: CDR1 SGDLS and CDR2 YYNGEE. Here the CDR3 reads CASSAQGNEKLFF. The CDR3 coding sequence is TGTGCCAGCAGCGCACAGGGAAATGAAAAACTGTTTTTT.

The V gene is TRBV7-2, the J gene TRBJ2-1, with D tentatively TRBD2 (6 bases). The length of the CDR3 is 16 residues. Trimming cost V 7 bases and J 0 bases, with 16 bases left between them. In germline, CDR1 is SGHTA, CDR2 FQGNSA. The CDR3 sequence: CASTMGGKSSYNEQFF. The CDR3 DNA follows: TGTGCCAGCACGATGGGCGGGAAAAGCTCCTACAATGAGCAGTTCTTC.

In its sample, this clone was seen once. The chain recombines TRBV4-2 with TRBJ2-3, with D unresolved. Germline CDR1 is LGHNA and CDR2 is YNFKEQ. The CDR3 spans 14 residues. V was trimmed by 0 bases and J by 0 bases, leaving 4 bases between them. CDR3: CASSQESSTDTQYF. CDR3 DNA: TGTGCCAGCAGCCAAGAGTCTAGCACAGATACGCAGTATTTT.

The chain couples TRBV6-4 to TRBJ2-3; 9 nucleotides match TRBD1. The CDR3 is made up of 15 amino acids. CDR1 MRHNA and CDR2 SNTAGT come from the germline V gene. The ends lost 6 bases at V and 3 bases at J; junction bases unmatched: 7. CDR3 region: CASSVDRGGTDTQYF. As DNA, the CDR3 is TGTGCCAGCAGCGTGGACAGGGGAGGAACAGATACGCAGTATTTT.

The gene calls are TRBV7-3 and TRBJ2-3; 7 nucleotides agree with TRBD2. The CDR3 has 17 residues. The V segment lost 2 bases and the J segment 5 bases; nucleotides outside the gene matches: 13. CDR1 SGHTA and CDR2 FQGTGA come from the germline V gene. The CDR3 region has the DNA TGTGCCAGCAGCTTATTCGCCTTTAGCGGGTCTGGAGATACGCAGTATTTT. This sequence encodes CASSLFAFSGSGDTQYF.

This rearrangement joins TRBV7-2 to TRBJ1-2, with D maybe TRBD1 (5 bases). Trimming took 4 bases from V and 4 from J, leaving 10 bases between them. Germline-derived CDR1 and CDR2 are SGHTA and FQGNSA. The CDR3 sequence is 13 residues long. CDR3 in amino acids: CASSSRGGYGYTF. The CDR3 nucleotides read TGTGCCAGCAGCTCCCGGGGGGGCTATGGCTACACCTTC.

This rearrangement joins TRBV6-5 to TRBJ2-7, with 12 bases identical to TRBD2. The CDR3 length is 16 residues. Germline-derived CDR1 and CDR2 are MNHEY and SVGAGI. V trimming: 0 bases; J trimming: 6 bases; junction bases outside the gene matches: 6. The CDR3 region has the DNA TGTGCCAGCAGTTACTCACGGACTAGCGGGATCAGCGAGCAGTACTTC. This gives the protein CASSYSRTSGISEQYF.

This clone turned up a few times. The rearrangement links TRBV29-1 to TRBJ2-2; TRBD2 might be the D (5 bases). Per the germline V gene, CDR1 is SQVTM and CDR2 is ANQGSEA. Trimming cost V 4 bases and J 0 bases, with 9 bases left between them. The CDR3 has 14 amino acids. CDR3 DNA: TGCAGCGTTGGAAAGCGGACGAACACCGGGGAGCTGTTTTTT. Its protein is CSVGKRTNTGELFF.